This T cell receptor (beta chain) emerged from a study of cytomegalovirus exposure and HLA in healthy donors. Regarding the study as a whole: According to a subsequent analysis, TCR clusters from the first cohort were inclined to appear together in the roughly 130 validation repertoires. Three of the chains that were CMV-associated were confirmed in vitro to be specific for CMV antigens. According to reports, the classifier identified cytomegalovirus status with high specificity and sensitivity.

A note on this clone: As yet, its antigen is unknown.

V trimming: 4 bases; J trimming: 5 bases; junction bases outside the gene matches: 5. CDR1 is MNHEY, CDR2 SMNVEV, per germline (reference sequence). The CDR3 sequence is 13 residues long. Assay used: immunoSEQ multiplex PCR; TCRdb lists only in-frame clones, some missing. The profile shows 130,000 or so clones, around 85% of them singletons. The sequence derives from a woman in her 30s in good health and CMV-seronegative. The genes are TRBV27 and TRBJ2-7; 7 nucleotides match TRBD1. Sequenced material: PBMCs. CDR3 nucleotides: TGTGCCAGCAGTTACCGGGACAGCCACGAGCAGTACTTC. This codes for CASSYRDSHEQYF.